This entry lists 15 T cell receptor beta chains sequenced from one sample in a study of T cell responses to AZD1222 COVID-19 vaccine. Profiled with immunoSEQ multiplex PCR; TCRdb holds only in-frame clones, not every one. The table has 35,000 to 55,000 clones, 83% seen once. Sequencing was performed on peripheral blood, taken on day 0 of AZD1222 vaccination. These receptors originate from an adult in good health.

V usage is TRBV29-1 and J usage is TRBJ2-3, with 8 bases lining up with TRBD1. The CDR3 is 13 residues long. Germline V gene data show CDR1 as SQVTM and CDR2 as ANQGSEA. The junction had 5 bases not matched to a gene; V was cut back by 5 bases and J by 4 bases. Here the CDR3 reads CSVRQGASDTQYF. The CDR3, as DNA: TGCAGCGTTAGGCAGGGGGCCTCAGATACGCAGTATTTT.

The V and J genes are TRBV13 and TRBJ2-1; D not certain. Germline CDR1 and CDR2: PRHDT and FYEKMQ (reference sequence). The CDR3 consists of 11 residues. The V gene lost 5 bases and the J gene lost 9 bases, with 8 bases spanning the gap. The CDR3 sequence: CASSGKGEQFF. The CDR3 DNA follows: TGTGCCAGCAGCGGTAAGGGTGAGCAGTTCTTC. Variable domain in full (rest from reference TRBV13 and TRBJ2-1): AAGVIQSPRHLIKEKRETATLKCYPIPRHDTVYWYQQGPGQDPQFLISFYEKMQSDKGSIPDRFSAQQFSDYHSELNMSSLELGDSALYFCASSGKGEQFFGPGTRLTVL.

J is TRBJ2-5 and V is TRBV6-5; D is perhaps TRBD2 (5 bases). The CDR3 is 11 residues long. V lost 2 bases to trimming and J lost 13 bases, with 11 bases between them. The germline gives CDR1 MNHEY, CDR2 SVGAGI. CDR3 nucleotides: TGTGCCAGCAGTTACGGACTCTCCCGGTACTTC. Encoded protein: CASSYGLSRYF.

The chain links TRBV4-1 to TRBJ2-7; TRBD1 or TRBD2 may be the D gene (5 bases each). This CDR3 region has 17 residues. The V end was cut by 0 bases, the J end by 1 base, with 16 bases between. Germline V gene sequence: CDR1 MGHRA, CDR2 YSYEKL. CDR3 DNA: TGCGCCAGCAGCCAAGAACCCGGGACCTCTTTTTCCTACGAGCAGTACTTC. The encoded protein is CASSQEPGTSFSYEQYF.

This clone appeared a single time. The CDR3 DNA reads as TGCGCCAGCAGTCCGGGACAGGGGGCCGCTTTCTTT. It is translated as CASSPGQGAAFF. The chain carries TRBV5-1 and TRBJ1-1, with 12 bases fitting TRBD1. There are 12 residues in the CDR3. The V gene's germline CDR1 is SGHRS and CDR2 YFSETQ. Unmatched junction bases numbered 4, after V lost 5 bases and J lost 11 bases.

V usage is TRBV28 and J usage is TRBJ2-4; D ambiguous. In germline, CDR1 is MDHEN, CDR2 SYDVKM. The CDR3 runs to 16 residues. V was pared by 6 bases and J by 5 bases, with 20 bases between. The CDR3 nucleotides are TGTGCCAGCAGCCCTCCGGGCCTAGGATCGGAAAACATTCAGTACTTC. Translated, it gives CASSPPGLGSENIQYF.

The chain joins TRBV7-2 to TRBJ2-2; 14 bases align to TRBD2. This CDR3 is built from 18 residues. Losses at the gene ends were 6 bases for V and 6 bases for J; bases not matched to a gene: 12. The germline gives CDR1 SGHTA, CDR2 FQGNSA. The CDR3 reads CASRAGLAGVPSAGELFF. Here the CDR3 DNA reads TGTGCCAGCAGGGCGGGACTAGCGGGAGTCCCTTCGGCCGGGGAGCTGTTTTTT.

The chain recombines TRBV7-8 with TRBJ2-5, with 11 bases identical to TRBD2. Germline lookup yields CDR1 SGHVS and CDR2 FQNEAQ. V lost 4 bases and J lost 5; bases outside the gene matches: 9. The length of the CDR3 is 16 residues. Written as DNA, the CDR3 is TGTGCCAGCAGCTCATTAGCGGGAGGGATGCCGGAGACCCAGTACTTC. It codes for CASSSLAGGMPETQYF.

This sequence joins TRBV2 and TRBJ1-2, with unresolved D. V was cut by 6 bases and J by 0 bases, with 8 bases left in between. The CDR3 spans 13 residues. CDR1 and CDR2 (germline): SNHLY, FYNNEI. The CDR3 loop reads CASRDRSNYGYTF. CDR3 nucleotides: TGTGCCAGCAGGGATCGATCTAACTATGGCTACACCTTC. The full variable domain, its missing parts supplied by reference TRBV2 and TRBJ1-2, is EPEVTQTPSHQVTQMGQEVILRCVPISNHLYFYWYRQILGQKVEFLVSFYNNEISEKSEIFDDQFSVERPDGSNFTLKIRSTKLEDSAMYFCASRDRSNYGYTFGSGTRLTVV.

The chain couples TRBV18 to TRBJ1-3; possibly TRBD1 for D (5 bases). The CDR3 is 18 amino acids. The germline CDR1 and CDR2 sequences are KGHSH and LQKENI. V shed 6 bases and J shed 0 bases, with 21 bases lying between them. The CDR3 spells CASSNLRPDTASGNTIYF. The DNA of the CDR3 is TGTGCCAGCTCGAATCTCCGTCCGGACACGGCCTCTGGAAACACCATATATTTT.

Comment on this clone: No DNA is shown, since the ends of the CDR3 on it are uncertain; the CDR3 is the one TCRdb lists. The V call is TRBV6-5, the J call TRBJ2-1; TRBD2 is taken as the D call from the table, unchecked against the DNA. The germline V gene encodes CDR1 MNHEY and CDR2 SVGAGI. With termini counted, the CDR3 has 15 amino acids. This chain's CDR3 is CASSSSTSGPIEQFF.

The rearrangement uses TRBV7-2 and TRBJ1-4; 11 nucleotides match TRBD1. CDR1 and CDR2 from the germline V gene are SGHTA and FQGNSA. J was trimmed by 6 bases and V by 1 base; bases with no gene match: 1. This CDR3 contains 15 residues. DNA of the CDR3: TGTGCCAGCAGCTTAGGGGGACAGGGGGATGAAAAACTGTTTTTT. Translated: CASSLGGQGDEKLFF.

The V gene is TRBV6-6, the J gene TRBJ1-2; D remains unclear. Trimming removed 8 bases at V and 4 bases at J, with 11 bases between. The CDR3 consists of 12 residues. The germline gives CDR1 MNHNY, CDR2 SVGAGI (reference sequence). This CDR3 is CASVGLGYGYTF. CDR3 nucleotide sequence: TGTGCCAGCGTGGGGTTGGGCTATGGCTACACCTTC.

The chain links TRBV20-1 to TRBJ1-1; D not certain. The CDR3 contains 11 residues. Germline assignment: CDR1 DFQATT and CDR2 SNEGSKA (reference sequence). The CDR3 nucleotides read TGCGTTGGCCTTAGGGTCACTGAAGCTTTCTTT. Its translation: CVGLRVTEAFF.

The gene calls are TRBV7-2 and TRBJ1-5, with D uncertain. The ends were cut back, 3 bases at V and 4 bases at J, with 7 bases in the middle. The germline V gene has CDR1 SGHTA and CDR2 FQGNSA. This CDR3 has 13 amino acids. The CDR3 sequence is CASSFRVNQPQHF. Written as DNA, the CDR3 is TGTGCCAGCAGCTTTCGAGTTAATCAGCCCCAGCATTTT.